The sample holds many counts of the clone carrying this TCR beta chain. Arm-PCR with iRepertoire HTBI primers amplified the CDR3 regions for these TCR beta libraries. Each CDR3 protein is one row after TCRdb ran MiXCR on the multiplex PCR reads. The table has roughly 450,000 distinct CDR3 sequences, around a fifth seen once; the top ten hold roughly 14%. The data belong to a study of regulatory T cells in long-lasting Graves disease. Documented time point: persistent/refractory GD, antithyroid drugs over 5 years with positive TRAb. PBMC-extracted RNA yielded the TCR library. The sequence came from a female donor with Graves disease. The specimen comprised peripheral blood mononuclear cells (PBMCs), sampled when the disease was refractory, from a patient treated with antithyroid drugs.

The CDR3: CASSLPDRGGPLHF. CDR3 coding DNA: TGTGCCAGCAGTTTACCGGACAGGGGTGGACCCCTCCACTTT. V is TRBV28 and J is TRBJ1-6; 9 bases line up with TRBD1. Germline CDR1 MDHEN, CDR2 SYDVKM. This CDR3 spans 14 amino acids. V shed 2 bases and J 12 bases; nucleotides not matched to a gene: 5.